A selection of T cell receptor beta chains follows, all from one sample in a study of T cells in localized non-small cell lung cancer. Method: immunoSEQ multiplex PCR; TCRdb's copy keeps in-frame clones and lacks some. The sample lists about 2,000 clones, about 22% occurring once. The sequencing used lung tumor tissue, collected before any cancer treatment. The receptors were sampled from a female donor over 55 with stage II lung adenocarcinoma. The CDR3 runs from the conserved cysteine through the conserved F or W. D genes are given only for firm matches. Some rows mark clone size as missing; the rest say once, few, many or name a class of expanded clone.

. TRBJ2-7 . TRBV9 CASSVAQGPNYEQYF TGTGCCAGCAGCGTAGCTCAGGGCCCTAACTACGAGCAGTACTTC
. TRBJ2-7 medium-sized TRBV11-3 CASSRRDTLSYEQYF TGTGCCAGCAGCCGCCGGGACACTCTCTCCTACGAGCAGTACTTC
. TRBJ2-3 few TRBV9 CASSVGPGDTQYF TGTGCCAGCAGCGTGGGGCCGGGGGATACGCAGTATTTT
TRBD2 TRBJ2-3 . TRBV5-1 CASSSSGSTDTQYF TGCGCCAGCAGCTCTAGCGGGAGCACAGATACGCAGTATTTT
. TRBJ2-7 . TRBV9 CASSAYRRHEQYF TGTGCCAGCAGTGCTTACAGGCGTCACGAGCAGTACTTC
. TRBJ2-3 . TRBV9 CASSAQPDTQYF TGTGCCAGCAGCGCCCAGCCGGATACGCAGTATTTT
. TRBJ2-6 once TRBV5-1 CASSWDPSGANVLTF TGCGCCAGCAGCTGGGACCCTTCTGGGGCCAACGTCCTGACTTTC
. TRBJ2-7 . TRBV30 CAWSVVSGSYEQYF TGTGCCTGGAGTGTTGTTTCAGGCTCCTACGAGCAGTACTTC
. TRBJ1-4 few TRBV5-1 CASSLDGSLGEKLFF TGCGCCAGCAGCTTGGATGGGTCTTTAGGGGAAAAACTGTTTTTT
. TRBJ1-6 few TRBV1 CASSLTGVNSPLHF TGCGCCAGCAGCCTTACAGGGGTTAATTCACCCCTCCACTTT
TRBD1 TRBJ1-5 once TRBV19 CASSMRRQGVQPQHF TGTGCCAGTAGTATGAGAAGACAGGGGGTTCAGCCCCAGCATTTT
. TRBJ2-1 . TRBV28 CASSLFYNEQFF TGTGCCAGCAGTTTATTCTACAATGAGCAGTTCTTC
. TRBJ2-7 . TRBV10-2 CASSVTVSYEQYF TGCGCCAGCAGTGTAACAGTATCCTACGAGCAGTACTTC
. TRBJ1-5 . TRBV19 CASSLWGLNQPQHF TGTGCCAGTAGTTTGTGGGGGTTAAATCAGCCCCAGCATTTT
. TRBJ1-6 few TRBV1 CASSQESTGSPLHF TGCGCCAGCAGCCAAGAATCCACGGGATCACCCCTCCACTTT
. TRBJ1-6 large TRBV10-2 CASSESFGVALHF TGCGCCAGCAGTGAGTCATTTGGGGTGGCCCTCCACTTT
TRBD1 TRBJ1-1 . TRBV19 CASSAIDRELLKTEAFF TGTGCCAGTAGTGCCATTGACAGGGAATTGTTGAAGACTGAAGCTTTCTTT
TRBD2 TRBJ2-2 . TRBV30 CAWSGTSGRAVTGELFF TGTGCCTGGAGCGGCACTAGCGGGAGGGCTGTCACCGGGGAGCTGTTTTTT
TRBD1 TRBJ1-2 . TRBV28 CASSFPWTGYGYTF TGTGCCAGCAGTTTCCCCTGGACAGGGTATGGCTACACCTTC
. TRBJ1-5 . TRBV5-1 CASSLAGANNQPQHF TGCGCCAGCAGCTTGGCCGGGGCTAACAATCAGCCCCAGCATTTT
TRBD2 TRBJ2-3 . TRBV6-4 CASSPGGATDTQYF TGTGCCAGCAGTCCGGGGGGGGCCACAGATACGCAGTATTTT
. TRBJ1-4 . TRBV19 CASSGGSATNEKLFF TGTGCCAGTAGTGGGGGATCGGCCACTAATGAAAAACTGTTTTTT
TRBD1 TRBJ1-1 medium-sized TRBV6-8 CASSEQGAENTEAFF TGTGCCAGCAGCGAACAGGGGGCAGAGAACACTGAAGCTTTCTTT
. TRBJ1-1 . TRBV19 CASSIGTPRNTEAFF TGTGCCAGTAGTATAGGTACCCCGAGGAACACTGAAGCTTTCTTT
. TRBJ1-1 few TRBV11-3 CASSLGFGGRADTEAFF TGTGCCAGCAGCTTAGGGTTTGGGGGGCGCGCGGACACTGAAGCTTTCTTT
TRBD1 TRBJ1-2 . TRBV19 CASSKRTGAPNNYGYTF TGTGCCAGTAGTAAACGGACAGGGGCGCCGAATAACTATGGCTACACCTTC
. TRBJ2-5 once TRBV19 CASSIDSGETQYF TGTGCCAGTAGTATAGATAGCGGAGAGACCCAGTACTTC
TRBD1 TRBJ2-3 . TRBV25-1 CATQNRQGRRTDTQYF TGTGCCACCCAGAACAGACAGGGGAGGAGAACAGATACGCAGTATTTT
. TRBJ1-1 few TRBV28 CASRLGLPTTEAFF TGTGCCAGCAGGTTAGGACTGCCTACGACTGAAGCTTTCTTT
TRBD1 TRBJ1-1 . TRBV12-5 CASGADRANTEAFF TGTGCTAGTGGTGCCGACAGGGCTAACACTGAAGCTTTCTTT
. TRBJ2-3 medium-sized TRBV11-3 CASTRPPETSTDTQYF TGTGCCAGCACTAGACCGCCGGAGACTAGCACAGATACGCAGTATTTT
. TRBJ1-1 large TRBV6-8 CASSHGTARLNTEAFF TGTGCCAGCAGCCACGGGACCGCCAGGCTGAACACTGAAGCTTTCTTT
. TRBJ1-1 . TRBV6-8 CASSYRVSYMNTEAFF TGTGCCAGCAGTTACCGTGTCAGTTACATGAACACTGAAGCTTTCTTT
. TRBJ1-5 . TRBV11-3 CASSLGGAGNQPQHF TGTGCCAGCAGCTTAGGTGGGGCAGGGAATCAGCCCCAGCATTTT
. TRBJ1-1 few TRBV6-8 CASGTGPNAEAFF TGTGCCAGCGGCACGGGCCCGAACGCTGAAGCTTTCTTT
. TRBJ1-1 large TRBV12-5 CASGLHRDLNTEAFF TGTGCTAGTGGTCTCCACAGGGATCTGAACACTGAAGCTTTCTTT
TRBD1 TRBJ1-5 . TRBV28 CASSLGTGGAHNQPQHF TGTGCCAGCAGTTTAGGGACAGGGGGCGCCCACAATCAGCCCCAGCATTTT
. TRBJ2-3 medium-sized TRBV6-8 CANSQGQGGGSTDTQYF TGTGCAAACTCACAGGGGCAGGGCGGGGGTAGCACAGATACGCAGTATTTT
. TRBJ2-7 . TRBV19 CASSMGAGGASYEQYF TGTGCCAGTAGTATGGGGGCTGGAGGAGCGTCCTACGAGCAGTACTTC